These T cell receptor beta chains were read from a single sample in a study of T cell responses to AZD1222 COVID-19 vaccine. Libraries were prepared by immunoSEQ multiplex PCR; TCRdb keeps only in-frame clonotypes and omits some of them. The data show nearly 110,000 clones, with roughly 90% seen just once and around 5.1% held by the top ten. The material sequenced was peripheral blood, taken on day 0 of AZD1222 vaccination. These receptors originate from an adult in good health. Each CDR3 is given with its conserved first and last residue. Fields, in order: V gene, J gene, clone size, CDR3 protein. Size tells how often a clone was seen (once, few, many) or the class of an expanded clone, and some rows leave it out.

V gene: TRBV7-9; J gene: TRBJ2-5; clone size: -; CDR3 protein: CASSFGLAGGETQYF
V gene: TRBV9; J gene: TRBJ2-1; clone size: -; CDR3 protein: CASREGLSGSEQFF
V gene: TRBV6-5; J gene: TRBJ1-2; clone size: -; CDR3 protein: CASIGHYYGYTF
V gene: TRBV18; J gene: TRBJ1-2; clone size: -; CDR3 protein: CASSRTGDYYGYTF
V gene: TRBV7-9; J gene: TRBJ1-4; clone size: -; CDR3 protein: CASSLVVRTTNEKLFF
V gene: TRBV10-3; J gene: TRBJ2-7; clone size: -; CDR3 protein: CAISEGLAGGQSSYEQYF
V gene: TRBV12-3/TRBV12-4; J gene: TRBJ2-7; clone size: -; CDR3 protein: CASSSTRFYEQYF
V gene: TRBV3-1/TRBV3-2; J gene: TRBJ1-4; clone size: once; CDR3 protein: CASSLRETWGEEKLFF
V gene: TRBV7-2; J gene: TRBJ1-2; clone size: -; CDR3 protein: CASSPKLLGGYTF
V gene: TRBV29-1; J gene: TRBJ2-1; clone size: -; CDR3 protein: CSVGRRNEQFF
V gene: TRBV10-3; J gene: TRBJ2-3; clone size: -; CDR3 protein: CAISLGDGEDTQYF
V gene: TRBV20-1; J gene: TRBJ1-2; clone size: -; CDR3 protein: CSASGQGFNYGYTF
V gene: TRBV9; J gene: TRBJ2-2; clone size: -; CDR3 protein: CASNLGGLAGELFF
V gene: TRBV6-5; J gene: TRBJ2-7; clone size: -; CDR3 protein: CASSPPGGGSEQYF
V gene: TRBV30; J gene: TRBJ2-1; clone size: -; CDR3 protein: CAWSSGQGSGEQFF
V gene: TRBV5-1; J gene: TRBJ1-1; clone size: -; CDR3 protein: CASSFGQGNTEAFF
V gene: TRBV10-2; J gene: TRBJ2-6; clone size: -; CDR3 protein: CASSRAGANVLTF
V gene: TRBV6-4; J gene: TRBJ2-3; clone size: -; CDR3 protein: CASSPRSSVTDTQYF